These 30 T cell receptor beta chains share one sample of origin, sequenced in a study of cytomegalovirus exposure and HLA in healthy donors. In the PCR, 60 Vbeta and 13 Jbeta primers were used. Sequenced by immunoSEQ multiplex PCR; TCRdb stores in-frame clones only, minus some. The sample records roughly 100,000 clones, about two thirds being singletons. The sequenced sample was PBMCs. These receptors all come from a boy aged 5-17 years in good health and CMV-seropositive.

V gene TRBV5-1 combines with J gene TRBJ1-1, with D tentatively TRBD1 (5 bases). CDR1 is SGHRS, CDR2 YFSETQ, per germline. The CDR3 sequence is 15 residues long. V was trimmed by 6 bases and J by 2 bases, leaving 17 bases between them. The CDR3 nucleotides are TGCGCCAGCACTAAGGTATTTCAGGGAAACACTGAAGCTTTCTTT. It codes for CASTKVFQGNTEAFF.

The gene calls are TRBV29-1 and TRBJ1-2, with 8 bases fitting TRBD1. Germline lookup yields CDR1 SQVTM and CDR2 ANQGSEA. V shed 3 bases, J shed 3 bases, and the junction held 3 bases outside the gene matches. The CDR3 runs to 13 residues. For the CDR3, the DNA is TGCAGCGTTGAGACAGGGGACGACTATGGCTACACCTTC. Translated: CSVETGDDYGYTF.

The chain couples TRBV7-9 to TRBJ1-1; the D gene is possibly TRBD1 (5 bases). V lost 5 bases and J lost 1, with 17 bases in between. The CDR3 is 16 amino acids. The germline gives CDR1 SEHNR, CDR2 FQNEAQ (reference sequence). The CDR3 sequence: CASSLRGGSPNTEAFF. The CDR3 DNA is TGTGCCAGCAGCCTACGGGGGGGTTCCCCGAACACTGAAGCTTTCTTT.

CDR3 in DNA: TGCGCCAGCAGCCAAGTCCTTGGCTCTGAAGCTTTCTTT. Protein product: CASSQVLGSEAFF. The genes are TRBV4-1 and TRBJ1-1; no definite D call. The CDR3 totals 13 residues. Germline-derived CDR1 and CDR2 are MGHRA and YSYEKL. Trimming took 1 base from V and 6 from J, leaving 9 bases between them.

CDR3: CAWSGLTPTDTQYF. For the CDR3, the DNA is TGTGCCTGGAGCGGACTAACCCCCACAGATACGCAGTATTTT. The V call is TRBV30, the J call TRBJ2-3; possible D gene TRBD2, 6 bases. CDR1 GTSNPN and CDR2 SVGIG come from the germline V gene (reference sequence). Deletions cut 3 bases from V and 2 bases from J, with 12 bases between. This CDR3 is 14 amino acids long.

The V gene is TRBV5-1, the J gene TRBJ1-3; 8 positions agree with TRBD1. Trimming removed 0 bases from V and 2 bases from J; junction bases left unmatched: 1. CDR1 SGHRS and CDR2 YFSETQ come from the germline V gene. The CDR3 runs 15 residues. CDR3 nucleotide sequence: TGCGCCAGCAGCTTGGGGGGACAGGCTGGAAACACCATATATTTT. Residues: CASSLGGQAGNTIYF.

The chain links TRBV7-6 to TRBJ2-5; weak D call: TRBD1 (6 bases). Germline loops: CDR1 SGHVS, CDR2 FNYEAQ. This CDR3 comprises 18 residues. Trimming pared 5 bases from V and 0 bases from J, leaving 22 bases between. The CDR3 DNA sequence: TGTGCCAGCAGCCGATCGACACCCGGGGCAGGGGACCAAGAGACCCAGTACTTC. This sequence encodes CASSRSTPGAGDQETQYF.

This sequence joins TRBV28 and TRBJ2-7; 11 bases match TRBD1. Trimming at V came to 6 bases and at J to 5 bases, leaving 15 bases not matched to a gene. Germline CDR1 is MDHEN and CDR2 is SYDVKM. CDR3 length equals 17 residues. Here the CDR3 reads CASSTGTGGVWANEQYF. CDR3 sequence (DNA): TGTGCCAGCAGCACCGGGACAGGGGGTGTTTGGGCCAACGAGCAGTACTTC.

This clone was observed a handful of times. The V call is TRBV6-5, the J call TRBJ1-1, with D tentatively TRBD1 (6 bases). The length of the CDR3 is 15 residues. Germline V gene lookup returns CDR1 MNHEY and CDR2 SVGAGI. V gave up 2 bases and J gave up 5 bases, with 15 bases separating them. Written as DNA, the CDR3 is TGTGCCAGCAGTTACGGCGACAGGCTACGAACTGAAGCTTTCTTT. Translated, it gives CASSYGDRLRTEAFF.

This chain joins TRBV5-1 and TRBJ2-1; no clear D. The V gene lost 4 bases and the J gene lost 7 bases, with 12 bases spanning the gap. This CDR3 is built from 13 residues. Per the germline V gene, CDR1 is SGHRS and CDR2 is YFSETQ. The CDR3 loop is CASSKYQLNEQFF. For the CDR3, the DNA is TGCGCCAGCAGCAAATACCAGTTAAATGAGCAGTTCTTC.

As concerns this clone: One end of the junction fails to match germline, which may point to a read error. The chain recombines TRBV30 with TRBJ1-2, with TRBD1 matching 7 bases. Germline V gene lookup returns CDR1 GTSNPN and CDR2 SVGIG (reference sequence). CDR3 length: 12 residues. In DNA form, the CDR3 reads TGTGCCTGGATAGGGGGCAGGGATGGCTACCCCTTC. As protein: CAWIGGRDGYPF.

The V call is TRBV9, the J call TRBJ1-2; D is perhaps TRBD1 (6 bases). CDR1 SGDLS and CDR2 YYNGEE come from the germline V gene. The CDR3 loop spans 15 amino acids. V was pared by 0 bases and J by 1 base, with 10 bases between. Here the CDR3 DNA reads TGTGCCAGCAGCGTAGGGGGAGGGGGTAACTATGGCTACACCTTC. It is translated as CASSVGGGGNYGYTF.

The V gene is TRBV27, the J gene TRBJ2-1; 9 bases match TRBD1. The ends lost 3 bases at V and 13 bases at J; junction bases unmatched: 10. Per the germline V gene, CDR1 is MNHEY and CDR2 is SMNVEV (reference sequence). The CDR3 runs 14 residues. The CDR3 protein is CASSLTGGSSGQFF. CDR3 nucleotides: TGTGCCAGCAGTTTGACAGGGGGGAGTTCTGGTCAGTTCTTC.

The chain links TRBV10-2 to TRBJ2-3; 9 bases agree with TRBD1. CDR3 length: 15 amino acids. The V gene end was trimmed by 3 bases and the J gene end by 5 bases; junction bases not matched to a gene: 6. Germline V gene lookup returns CDR1 WSHSY and CDR2 SAAADI. CDR3 sequence reads: CASSEPGQGRDTQYF. CDR3 sequence (DNA): TGCGCCAGCAGTGAACCGGGACAGGGTAGAGATACGCAGTATTTT.

V gene TRBV9 combines with J gene TRBJ2-7; 8 bases match TRBD1. The germline CDR1 and CDR2 sequences are SGDLS and YYNGEE. The CDR3 runs 14 residues. J was trimmed by 3 bases and V by 4 bases; bases with no gene match: 6. CDR3 sequence reads: CASSPSGTGYEQYF. Written as DNA, the CDR3 is TGTGCCAGCAGCCCGTCCGGGACAGGCTACGAGCAGTACTTC.

This chain connects TRBV2 to TRBJ2-7, with TRBD1 matching 8 bases. V lost 6 bases and J lost 2; bases outside the gene matches: 6. The CDR3 loop spans 14 amino acids. Looked up from germline, CDR1 is SNHLY and CDR2 is FYNNEI. The CDR3 nucleotides read TGTGCCAGCAGGGACAGGGTACTGACCTACGAGCAGTACTTC. This gives the protein CASRDRVLTYEQYF.

V is TRBV9 and J is TRBJ2-1, with 8 bases lining up with TRBD2. The V gene's germline CDR1 is SGDLS and CDR2 YYNGEE. The CDR3 loop spans 16 amino acids. V was clipped by 4 bases and J by 10 bases; unmatched bases: 16. CDR3 DNA sequence: TGTGCCAGCAGCCTAGGGGGGAGCGGGAGTTTAGGCGAGCAGTTCTTC. This translates into CASSLGGSGSLGEQFF.

The CDR3 reads CASKRTGSYEQYF. DNA for the CDR3: TGTGCCAGCAAGAGGACAGGCTCCTACGAGCAGTACTTC. This chain links TRBV7-8 with TRBJ2-7, with 7 bases lining up with TRBD1. The CDR3 is made up of 13 amino acids. Germline V lookup: CDR1 SGHVS, CDR2 FQNEAQ. V shed 7 bases and J 0 bases; nucleotides not matched to a gene: 3.

V gene TRBV7-9 combines with J gene TRBJ1-1, with 10 bases lining up with TRBD1. CDR3 size: 15 residues. V trimming: 4 bases; J trimming: 6 bases; junction bases outside the gene matches: 8. Germline lookup yields CDR1 SEHNR and CDR2 FQNEAQ (reference sequence). CDR3 in amino acids: CASSSKDRGEPEAFF. CDR3 coding DNA: TGTGCCAGCAGCTCCAAGGACAGGGGGGAGCCTGAAGCTTTCTTT.

The chain combines TRBV5-6 with TRBJ2-1; 12 bases align to TRBD2. Germline trimming cut 0 bases from V and 0 bases from J; bases unmatched to any gene: 7. This CDR3 contains 19 residues. CDR1 is SGHDT and CDR2 is YYEEEE in the germline V gene. CDR3 sequence reads: CASSLEWASGGGSYNEQFF. DNA for the CDR3: TGTGCCAGCAGCTTGGAGTGGGCTAGCGGGGGGGGCTCCTACAATGAGCAGTTCTTC.

The rearrangement uses TRBV6-1 and TRBJ2-2, with TRBD2 matching 10 bases. The CDR3 length is 15 residues. V was clipped by 4 bases and J by 4 bases; unmatched bases: 3. Per the germline V gene, CDR1 is MNHNS and CDR2 is SASEGT. The CDR3: CASSGAGGPTGELFF. CDR3 nucleotides: TGTGCCAGCAGTGGAGCGGGAGGGCCCACCGGGGAGCTGTTTTTT.

This clone was seen a few times. This sequence joins TRBV7-3 and TRBJ1-1, with D possibly TRBD1 on 6 matching bases. Deletions cut 5 bases from V and 4 bases from J, with 11 bases between. Germline V gene sequence: CDR1 SGHTA, CDR2 FQGTGA. The CDR3 is made up of 13 amino acids. In DNA form, the CDR3 reads TGTGCCAGCAGCGAGACAGGACTCACTGAAGCTTTCTTT. Amino acids: CASSETGLTEAFF.

The chain joins TRBV27 to TRBJ1-5; 10 bases line up with TRBD1. Germline loops: CDR1 MNHEY, CDR2 SMNVEV (reference sequence). This CDR3 has 12 amino acids. The DNA for the CDR3 is TGTAGTACGGGACAGGGGAGAGAGCCCCAGCATTTT. Encoded protein: CSTGQGREPQHF.

The rearrangement links TRBV11-2 to TRBJ2-1, with 11 bases that match TRBD1. The CDR3 covers 16 residues. Germline-derived CDR1 and CDR2 are SGHAT and FQNNGV. The trim removed 4 bases at V and 6 bases at J, leaving 8 bases unmatched. CDR3 sequence reads: CASSWAGTGGRNEQFF. Here the CDR3 DNA reads TGTGCCAGCAGCTGGGCCGGGACAGGGGGTCGCAATGAGCAGTTCTTC.

CDR3 DNA sequence: TGTGCCAGCAGCTTATCTGAGGGCTCCTACGAGCAGTACTTC. This encodes CASSLSEGSYEQYF. The chain links TRBV7-6 to TRBJ2-7; perhaps TRBD2 as D (5 bases). Per germline, CDR1 SGHVS and CDR2 FNYEAQ. This CDR3 region has 14 residues. V gave up 2 bases and J gave up 0 bases, with 8 bases separating them.

Only one count was recorded for this clone. The rearrangement uses TRBV4-2 and TRBJ2-5; weak D call: TRBD2 (6 bases). The CDR3 covers 18 residues. Trimming removed 4 bases at V and 2 bases at J, with 23 bases between. Germline assignment: CDR1 LGHNA and CDR2 YNFKEQ. The CDR3 loop is CASSLEVDMAGRQETQYF. The CDR3 nucleotides are TGTGCCAGCAGCCTGGAGGTGGACATGGCGGGAAGGCAAGAGACCCAGTACTTC.

The V and J genes are TRBV30 and TRBJ1-1; 8 bases line up with TRBD1. Germline assignment: CDR1 GTSNPN and CDR2 SVGIG (reference sequence). The V segment lost 0 bases and the J segment 5 bases; nucleotides outside the gene matches: 8. This CDR3 is built from 15 residues. The CDR3 DNA reads TGTGCCTGGAGTGTAAGGACAGGGCGAAGAACTGAAGCTTTCTTT. It translates to CAWSVRTGRRTEAFF.

The V gene is TRBV2, the J gene TRBJ1-5, with D perhaps matching TRBD1 (5 bases). The length of the CDR3 is 14 residues. CDR1 and CDR2 (germline): SNHLY, FYNNEI. Trimming removed 4 bases at V and 2 bases at J, with 9 bases between. In DNA, the CDR3 is TGTGCCAGCAGTGTTTCGGGGGGCAATCAGCCCCAGCATTTT. The encoded protein is CASSVSGGNQPQHF.

The chain joins TRBV18 to TRBJ1-4; 7 positions match TRBD1. V was clipped by 5 bases and J by 6 bases; unmatched bases: 3. This CDR3 spans 13 amino acids. CDR1 KGHSH and CDR2 LQKENI come from the germline V gene. CDR3 nucleotides: TGTGCCAGCTCATCGGGACAGTATGAAAAACTGTTTTTT. It encodes CASSSGQYEKLFF.

The rearrangement links TRBV7-9 to TRBJ1-6; 7 nucleotides agree with TRBD1. Trimming took 5 bases from V and 4 from J; bases not matched to a gene: 8. In germline, CDR1 is SEHNR, CDR2 FQNEAQ (reference sequence). The CDR3 loop spans 16 amino acids. The CDR3 here is CASSQKTGIYNSPLHF. Here the CDR3 DNA reads TGTGCCAGCAGCCAAAAGACAGGGATATATAATTCACCCCTCCACTTT.